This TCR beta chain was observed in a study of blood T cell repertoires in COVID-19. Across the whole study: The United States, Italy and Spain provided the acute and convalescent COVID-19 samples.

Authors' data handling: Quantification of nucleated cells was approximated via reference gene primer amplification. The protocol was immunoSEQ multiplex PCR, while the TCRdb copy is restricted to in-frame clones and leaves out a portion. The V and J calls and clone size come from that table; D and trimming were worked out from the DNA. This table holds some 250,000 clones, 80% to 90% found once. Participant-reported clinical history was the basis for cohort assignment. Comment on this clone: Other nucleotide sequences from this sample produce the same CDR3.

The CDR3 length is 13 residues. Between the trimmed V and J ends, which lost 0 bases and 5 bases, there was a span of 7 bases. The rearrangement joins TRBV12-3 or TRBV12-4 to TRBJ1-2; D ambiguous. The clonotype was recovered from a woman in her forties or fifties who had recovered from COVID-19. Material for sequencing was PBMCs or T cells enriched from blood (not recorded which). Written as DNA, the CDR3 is TGTGCCAGCAGTTTAGCAGGCGGGTATGGCTACACCTTC. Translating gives CASSLAGGYGYTF.